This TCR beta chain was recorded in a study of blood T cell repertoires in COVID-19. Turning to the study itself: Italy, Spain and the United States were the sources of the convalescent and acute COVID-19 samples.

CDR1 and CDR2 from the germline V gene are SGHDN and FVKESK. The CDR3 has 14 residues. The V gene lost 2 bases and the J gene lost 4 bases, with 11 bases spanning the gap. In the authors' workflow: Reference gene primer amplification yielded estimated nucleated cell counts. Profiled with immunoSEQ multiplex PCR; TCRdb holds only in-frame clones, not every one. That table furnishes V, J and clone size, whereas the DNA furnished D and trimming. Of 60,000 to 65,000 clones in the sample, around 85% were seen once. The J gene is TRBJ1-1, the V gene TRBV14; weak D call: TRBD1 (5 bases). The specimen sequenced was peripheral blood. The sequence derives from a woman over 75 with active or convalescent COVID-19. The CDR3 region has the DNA TGTGCCAGCAGCCAACGGCGGGGGGGCACTGAAGCTTTCTTT. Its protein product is CASSQRRGGTEAFF.